This TCR beta chain came from a study of radiotherapy plus CTLA-4 blockade in lung cancer. About the research overall: Patients showed objective responses in over 15% of cases, and disease control was achieved by 31%.

As to this clone: Its antigen is undetermined.

Chemo-refractory metastatic non-small-cell lung cancer patients underwent focal radiation alongside CTLA-4 blockade with ipilimumab. The germline V gene has CDR1 MGHRA and CDR2 YSYEKL. After removal of 1 base from V and 7 bases from J, the junction contained 13 bases not matched to a gene. This CDR3 comprises 17 residues. General observations from the study: Clones of tumor-derived TCRs expanded in blood after radiotherapy plus ipilimumab.

Using immunoSEQ multiplex PCR, the repertoire was profiled, and TCRdb retains in-frame clones only, with some absent. There are some 98,000 clones in the sample; roughly 80% occur only once, and 3% to 3.5% lies in the top ten. The sample here was peripheral blood, taken from a patient treated with radiotherapy plus ipilimumab. V usage is TRBV4-1 and J usage is TRBJ2-1; 7 nucleotides agree with TRBD2. This receptor was identified in a human donor with non-small cell lung cancer who had a partial response to radiotherapy plus ipilimumab. The CDR3 sequence is CASSQGPSGTAGNEQFF. CDR3 DNA: TGCGCCAGCAGCCAAGGACCGAGCGGGACGGCCGGGAATGAGCAGTTCTTC.